What follows describes a single TCR beta chain. These data are taken from a study of T cell changes during pregnancy in multiple sclerosis. The CDR3 spans 14 residues. Trimming took 8 bases from V and 5 from J; bases not matched to a gene: 8. CDR1 is MNHEY, CDR2 SMNVEV, per germline (reference sequence). Measured with immunoSEQ multiplex PCR; TCRdb has only the in-frame clones, and not every one. The sample shows some 60,000 clones, about nine tenths of them seen only once. This chain uses TRBV27 with TRBJ2-7, with 11 positions matching TRBD1. The sequence was obtained from a female donor in good health, enrolled as a control in a pregnancy study. Here the sequenced sample was peripheral blood, taken in the first trimester of pregnancy. Here the CDR3 reads CASGQGAAFHEQYF. CDR3 nucleotides: TGTGCCAGCGGACAGGGGGCTGCATTCCACGAGCAGTACTTC.